One sample yielded the 4 T cell receptor beta chains listed below, sequenced in a study of blood T cell repertoires in COVID-19. The data were produced by immunoSEQ multiplex PCR, yet TCRdb's version contains in-frame clones alone and is incomplete. The data contain about 370,000 clones, roughly 86% of them singletons. Sequencing used peripheral blood. The receptor set was obtained from a woman in her twenties or thirties with COVID-19, enrolled during active disease.

V is TRBV11-2 and J is TRBJ2-4; 7 bases align to TRBD2. J lost 3 bases, V lost 4 bases, and 6 bases had no gene match. From germline, CDR1 is SGHAT and CDR2 FQNNGV. CDR3 length equals 15 residues. The CDR3 DNA follows: TGTGCCAGCAGCTCGGGGAGGGAGCGCAAAAACATTCAGTACTTC. It encodes CASSSGRERKNIQYF.

This clone has a single count. V and J are TRBV9 and TRBJ1-6; no firm D call. CDR1 is SGDLS, CDR2 YYNGEE, per germline. The length of the CDR3 is 15 residues. With 1 base removed from V and 8 bases from J, the gap between germline ends came to 13 bases. This CDR3 reads CASSVIPAADSPLHF. CDR3 nucleotide sequence: TGTGCCAGCAGCGTAATCCCCGCGGCGGATTCACCCCTCCACTTT.

This clone was seen a single time. J is TRBJ2-7 and V is TRBV29-1, with D perhaps TRBD2 (5 bases). Germline CDR1 is SQVTM and CDR2 is ANQGSEA. This CDR3 comprises 13 residues. V dropped 6 bases and J dropped 5 bases, with 17 bases sitting between them. The CDR3 DNA follows: TGCAGCGTCAGCCGGGGTGGGTACAACGAGCAGTACTTC. Its translation is CSVSRGGYNEQYF.

This clone occurred once. The chain links TRBV15 to TRBJ2-4; possibly TRBD2 for D (5 bases). Trimming removed 6 bases at V and 3 bases at J, with 12 bases between. CDR3 length: 14 amino acids. Looked up from germline, CDR1 is LNHNV and CDR2 is YYDKDF (reference sequence). The chain's CDR3 is CATRLDGDKNIQYF. CDR3 DNA: TGTGCCACCAGACTAGACGGCGACAAAAACATTCAGTACTTC.